The sequence of this TCR beta chain was determined in a study of blood T cell repertoires in COVID-19. Study information: The United States, Italy and Spain supplied acute and convalescent COVID-19 samples. T cells, B-cell-depleted T cells, or PBMCs provided the cDNA or gDNA that served as material.

Per the authors' pipeline: Estimation of nucleated cell counts relied on the amplification of reference gene primers. This table comes from immunoSEQ multiplex PCR, and its TCRdb copy is limited to in-frame clones, with some not included. D and trimming come from the DNA, and the V and J calls and clone size come from that table. The sample consists of just under 30,000 clones, 89% of them appearing once. The V end lost 0 bases, the J end lost 4 bases, and 9 bases lay between the germline ends. Per germline, CDR1 LGHNA and CDR2 YNFKEQ. CDR3 length: 15 amino acids. V gene TRBV4-2 combines with J gene TRBJ1-4; D unresolved. The sequence was obtained from a human donor in a cohort sampled during active COVID-19. The sequenced sample consisted of peripheral blood. As DNA, the CDR3 is TGTGCCAGCAGCCAAGACGGAGGCGTTAATGAAAAACTGTTTTTT. Amino acids: CASSQDGGVNEKLFF.